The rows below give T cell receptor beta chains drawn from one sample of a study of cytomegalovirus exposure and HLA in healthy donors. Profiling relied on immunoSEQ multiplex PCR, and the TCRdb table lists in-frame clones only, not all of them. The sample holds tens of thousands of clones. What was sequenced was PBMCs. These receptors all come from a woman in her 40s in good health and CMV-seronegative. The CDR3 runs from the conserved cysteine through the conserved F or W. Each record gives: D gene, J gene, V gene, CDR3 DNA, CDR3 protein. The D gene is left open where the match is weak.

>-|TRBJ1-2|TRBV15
TGTGCCACCAGCAGGGCCTCGGGTCGTCGGTTTGGCTACACCTTC
CATSRASGRRFGYTF
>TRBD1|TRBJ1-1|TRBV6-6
TGTGCCAGCAGCCCAACCGGGACAGTTGAAGCTTTCTTT
CASSPTGTVEAFF
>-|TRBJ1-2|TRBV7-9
TGTGCCAGCAGCCCTCGCGGCCACGCTGGCTACACCTTC
CASSPRGHAGYTF
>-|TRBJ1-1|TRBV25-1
TGTGCCAGCAGTGATAGTGGTCCGAGGAACACTGAAGCTTTCTTT
CASSDSGPRNTEAFF
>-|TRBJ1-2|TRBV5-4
TGTGCCAGCAGCTTAGAAGATACAGGGCTCGGTGGCTACACCTTC
CASSLEDTGLGGYTF
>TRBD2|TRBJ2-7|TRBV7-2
TGTGCCAGCAGTCTAGCGGGTGGGCTTGGCTACGAGCAGTACTTC
CASSLAGGLGYEQYF
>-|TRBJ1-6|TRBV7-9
TGTGCCAGCAGCTTCGGCGGTTCACCCCTCCACTTT
CASSFGGSPLHF
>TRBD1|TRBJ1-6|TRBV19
TGTGCCAGCACAGGGGCTGGGGATTCACCCCTCCACTTT
CASTGAGDSPLHF
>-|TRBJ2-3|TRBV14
TGTGCCAGCAGCCAAGTTCGGACAGGAGGGATAACAGATACGCAGTATTTT
CASSQVRTGGITDTQYF
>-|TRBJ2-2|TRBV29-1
TGCAGCGTTGAGGGGGGGAACACCGGGGAGCTGTTTTTT
CSVEGGNTGELFF
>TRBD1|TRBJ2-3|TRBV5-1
TGCGCCAGCAGCCCGGGGACAGGTGCTACAGATACGCAGTATTTT
CASSPGTGATDTQYF
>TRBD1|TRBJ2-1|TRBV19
TGTGCCAGTAAGGGCCAGGGGGTACTCGAGGGGTACAATGAGCAGTTCTTC
CASKGQGVLEGYNEQFF
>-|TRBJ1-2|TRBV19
TGTGCCAGTAGTATTGGGGGCCTCAGGGATACCTATGGCTACACCTTC
CASSIGGLRDTYGYTF
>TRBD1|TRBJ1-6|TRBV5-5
TGTGCCAGCAGCTTGGGATTGACCGGACAGGATTCACCCCTCCACTTT
CASSLGLTGQDSPLHF
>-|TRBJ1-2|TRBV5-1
TGCGCCAGCACCCGGTCCGACAGCTCTAACTATGGCTACACCTTC
CASTRSDSSNYGYTF
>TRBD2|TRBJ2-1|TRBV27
TGTGCCAGCAGTTTGTCAGGACTAGGGGTTGAGCAGTTCTTC
CASSLSGLGVEQFF
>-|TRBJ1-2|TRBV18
TGTGCCAGCTCACCGGGTTGGGGCGCTGGGTCCTACACCTTC
CASSPGWGAGSYTF
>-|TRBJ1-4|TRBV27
TGTGCCAGCAGTTTACAAGGAGCTAATGAAAAACTGTTTTTT
CASSLQGANEKLFF
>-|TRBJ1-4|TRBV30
TGTGCCTGGAGTGCCCTCGAAAAACTGTTTTTT
CAWSALEKLFF
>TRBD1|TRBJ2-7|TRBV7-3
TGTGCCAGCAGCCCCACCGGGGGGACAGGGGAACCCTACGAGCAGTACTTC
CASSPTGGTGEPYEQYF
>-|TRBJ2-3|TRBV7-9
TGTGCCAGCAGCACCGTCCCGGGACATTTCCCTAGCACAGATACGCAGTATTTT
CASSTVPGHFPSTDTQYF
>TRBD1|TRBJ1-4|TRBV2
TGTGCCAGCAGTGAATTTACAGGGGAAGGTGAAAAACTGTTTTTT
CASSEFTGEGEKLFF
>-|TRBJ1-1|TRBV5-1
TGCGCCAGCAGCCCCAGGGAGGGCGGGAACACTGAAGCTTTCTTT
CASSPREGGNTEAFF
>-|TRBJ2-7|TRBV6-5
TGTGCCAGCAGTTACTCGATGGGCAGCTCCTACGAGCAGTACTTC
CASSYSMGSSYEQYF
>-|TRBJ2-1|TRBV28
TGTGCCAGCAGTTTAGGCGGAACCGACAATGAGCAGTTCTTC
CASSLGGTDNEQFF
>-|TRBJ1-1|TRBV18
TGTGCCAGCTCACCAACGGCTGGGGAGGGCACTGAAGCTTTCTTT
CASSPTAGEGTEAFF
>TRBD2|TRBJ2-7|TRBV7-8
TGTGCCAGCAGCTTAGGGACTAGCTCCTACGAGCAGTACTTC
CASSLGTSSYEQYF
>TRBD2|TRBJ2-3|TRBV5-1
TGCGCCAGCAGCCGAACGTTAGCGGGAGCGGATACGCAGTATTTT
CASSRTLAGADTQYF
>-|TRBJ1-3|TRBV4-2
TGTGCCAGCAGAAACCAGGGCCGAAGCTCTGGAAACACCATATATTTT
CASRNQGRSSGNTIYF
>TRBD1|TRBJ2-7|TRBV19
TGTGCCAGTAGTTGGCGAACAGGGGCCTACGAGCAGTACTTC
CASSWRTGAYEQYF
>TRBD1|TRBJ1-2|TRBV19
TGTGCCAGTAGTATAATGCCGGGACAGGGGCACCTCTATGGCTACACCTTC
CASSIMPGQGHLYGYTF
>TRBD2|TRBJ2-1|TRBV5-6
TGTGCCAGCAGCTTGCAAGCGGGGGTGAGCTCCGACAATGAGCAGTTCTTC
CASSLQAGVSSDNEQFF
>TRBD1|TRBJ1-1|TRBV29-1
TGCAGCGTTCCGCCAGGGGGCATGTATGCTGAAGCTTTCTTT
CSVPPGGMYAEAFF
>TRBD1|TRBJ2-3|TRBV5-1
TGCGCCAGCAGCTCCGGGACAGGGGCCTTCACAGATACGCAGTATTTT
CASSSGTGAFTDTQYF
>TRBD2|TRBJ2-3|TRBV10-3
TGTGCCATCGCGACTAGCGGGGACACAGATACGCAGTATTTT
CAIATSGDTDTQYF
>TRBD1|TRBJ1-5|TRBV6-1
TGTGCCAGCAGTGAAGGGGGACAGAATCAGCCCCAGCATTTT
CASSEGGQNQPQHF
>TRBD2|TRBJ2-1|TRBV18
TGTGCCAGCTCACCAATCGGAGGGACTAGCGGGGAAGTAGACAATGAGCAGTTCTTC
CASSPIGGTSGEVDNEQFF
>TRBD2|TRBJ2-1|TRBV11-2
TGTGCCAGCACCGTAGCGGGAGTCTCCTACAATGAGCAGTTCTTC
CASTVAGVSYNEQFF
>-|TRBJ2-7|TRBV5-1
TGCGCCAGCAGCTTGGTCGGGAAGAGGTCCTACGAGCAGTACTTC
CASSLVGKRSYEQYF
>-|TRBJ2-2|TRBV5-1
TGCGCCAGCAGCTCGGAGGGCTCCGGGGAGCTGTTTTTT
CASSSEGSGELFF
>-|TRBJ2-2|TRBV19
TGTGCCAGTAGTATTGAGTGGACCGGGGAGCTGTTTTTT
CASSIEWTGELFF
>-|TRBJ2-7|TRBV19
TGTGCCAGTAGTATCGAGAGGAGCTCCTACGAGCAGTACTTC
CASSIERSSYEQYF
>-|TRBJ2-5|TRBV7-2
TGTGCCAGCAGCCTAACAAGGGAGTACCAAGAGACCCAGTACTTC
CASSLTREYQETQYF
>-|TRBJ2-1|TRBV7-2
TGTGCCAGCAGCTTAGCTAGCTACAATGAGCAGTTCTTC
CASSLASYNEQFF
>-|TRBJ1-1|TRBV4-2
TGTGCCAGCAGCCAAGATCTGGTGGGGGCCCAAGCTTTCTTT
CASSQDLVGAQAFF
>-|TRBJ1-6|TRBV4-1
TGCGCCAGCAGCCAAGACACAGGCCTTCTCAATTCACCCCTCCACTTT
CASSQDTGLLNSPLHF
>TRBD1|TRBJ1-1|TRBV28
TGTGCCAGCAGTCCGGACAGGATAGTCTCGGCTTTCTTT
CASSPDRIVSAFF
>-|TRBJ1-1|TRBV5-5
TGTGCCAGCAGCCCGCCCAGGGGAACTGAAGCTTTCTTT
CASSPPRGTEAFF
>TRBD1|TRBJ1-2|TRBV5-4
TGTGCCAGCAGCCTATACCGGGACAGGCAGCCTTATGGCTACACCTTC
CASSLYRDRQPYGYTF
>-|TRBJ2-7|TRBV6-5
TGTGCCAGCAGATACCGGGGGGCCCCCTACGAGCAGTACTTC
CASRYRGAPYEQYF
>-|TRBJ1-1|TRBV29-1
TGCAGCGGAACGGGAGTTTCACGGAACACTGAAGCTTTCTTT
CSGTGVSRNTEAFF
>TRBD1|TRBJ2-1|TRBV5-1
TGCGCCAGCAGCTTGGTTGGACAGGGTGACAATGAGCAGTTCTTC
CASSLVGQGDNEQFF
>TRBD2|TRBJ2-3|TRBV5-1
TGCGCCAGCAGATCGATCAGCGGGGGAACCACAGATACGCAGTATTTT
CASRSISGGTTDTQYF
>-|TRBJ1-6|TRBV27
TGTGCCAGCAGTCCCGAGGTCCTACTTTTTAATTCACCCCTCCACTTT
CASSPEVLLFNSPLHF